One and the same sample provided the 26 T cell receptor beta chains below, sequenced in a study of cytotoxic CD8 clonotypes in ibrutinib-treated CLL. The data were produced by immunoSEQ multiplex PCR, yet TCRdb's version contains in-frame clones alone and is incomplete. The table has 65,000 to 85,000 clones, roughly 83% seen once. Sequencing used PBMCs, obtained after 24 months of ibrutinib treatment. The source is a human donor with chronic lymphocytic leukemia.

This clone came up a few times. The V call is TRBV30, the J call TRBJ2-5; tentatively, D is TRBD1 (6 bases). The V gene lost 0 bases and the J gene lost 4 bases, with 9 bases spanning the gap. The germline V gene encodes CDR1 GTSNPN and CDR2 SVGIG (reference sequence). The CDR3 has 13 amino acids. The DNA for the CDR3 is TGTGCCTGGAGTGTAAAAGGGGGAGAGACCCAGTACTTC. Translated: CAWSVKGGETQYF.

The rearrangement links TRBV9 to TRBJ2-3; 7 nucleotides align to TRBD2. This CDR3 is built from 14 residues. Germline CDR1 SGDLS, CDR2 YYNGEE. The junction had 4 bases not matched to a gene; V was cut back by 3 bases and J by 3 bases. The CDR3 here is CASSARTRTDTQYF. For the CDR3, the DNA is TGTGCCAGCAGCGCCCGGACTAGAACAGATACGCAGTATTTT. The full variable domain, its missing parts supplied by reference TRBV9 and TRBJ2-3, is DSGVTQTPKHLITATGQRVTLRCSPRSGDLSVYWYQQSLDQGLQFLIQYYNGEERAKGNILERFSAQQFPDLHSELNLSSLELGDSALYFCASSARTRTDTQYFGPGTRLTVL.

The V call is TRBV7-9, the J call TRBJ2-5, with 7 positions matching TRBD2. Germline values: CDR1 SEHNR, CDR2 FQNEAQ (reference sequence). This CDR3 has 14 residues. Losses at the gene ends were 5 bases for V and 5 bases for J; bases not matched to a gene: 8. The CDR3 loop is CASSPKLGGETQYF. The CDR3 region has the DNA TGTGCCAGCAGCCCGAAATTGGGGGGGGAGACCCAGTACTTC.

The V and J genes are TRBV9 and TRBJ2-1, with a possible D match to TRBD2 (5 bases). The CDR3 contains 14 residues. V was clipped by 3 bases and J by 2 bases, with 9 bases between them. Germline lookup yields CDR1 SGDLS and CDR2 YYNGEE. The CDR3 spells CASSARGTYNEQFF. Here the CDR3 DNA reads TGTGCCAGCAGCGCCCGGGGAACCTACAATGAGCAGTTCTTC.

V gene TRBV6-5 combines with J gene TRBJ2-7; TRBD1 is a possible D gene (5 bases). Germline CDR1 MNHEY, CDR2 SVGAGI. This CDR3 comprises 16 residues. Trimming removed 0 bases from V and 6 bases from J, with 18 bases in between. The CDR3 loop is CASSYSIVRAISEQYF. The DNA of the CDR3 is TGTGCCAGCAGTTACTCGATTGTCAGGGCCATATCCGAGCAGTACTTC.

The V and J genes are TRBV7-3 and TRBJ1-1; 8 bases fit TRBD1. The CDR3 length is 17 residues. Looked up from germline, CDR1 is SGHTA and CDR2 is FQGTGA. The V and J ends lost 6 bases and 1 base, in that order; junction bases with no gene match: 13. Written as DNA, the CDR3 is TGTGCCAGCAGGCCCCGAGGACAGGGCACCCGGAACACTGAAGCTTTCTTT. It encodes CASRPRGQGTRNTEAFF.

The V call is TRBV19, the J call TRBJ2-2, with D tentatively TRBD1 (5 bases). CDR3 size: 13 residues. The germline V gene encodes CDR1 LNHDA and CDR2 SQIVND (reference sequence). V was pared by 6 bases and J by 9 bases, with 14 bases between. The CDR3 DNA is TGTGCCAGTAGCCTCAATCAGGGCCGGGAGCTGTTTTTT. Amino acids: CASSLNQGRELFF.

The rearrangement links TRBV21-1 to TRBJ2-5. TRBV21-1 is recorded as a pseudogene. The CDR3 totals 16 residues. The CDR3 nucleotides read TGTGCCAGCAGCAAAGGACCCCGGGGGCAACAAGAGACCCAGTACTTC. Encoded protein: CASSKGPRGQQETQYF.

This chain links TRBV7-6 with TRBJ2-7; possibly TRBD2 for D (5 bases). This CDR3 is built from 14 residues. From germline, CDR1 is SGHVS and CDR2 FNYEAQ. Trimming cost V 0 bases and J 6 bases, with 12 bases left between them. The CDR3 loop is CASSLAAGGSEQYF. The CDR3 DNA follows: TGTGCCAGCAGCTTAGCGGCGGGTGGGTCCGAGCAGTACTTC.

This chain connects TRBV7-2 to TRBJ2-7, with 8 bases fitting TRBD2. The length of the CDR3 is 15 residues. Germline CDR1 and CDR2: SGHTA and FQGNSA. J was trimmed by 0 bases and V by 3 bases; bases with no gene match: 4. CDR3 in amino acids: CASSFRGGSSYEQYF. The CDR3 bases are TGTGCCAGCAGCTTCCGGGGGGGTAGCTCCTACGAGCAGTACTTC.

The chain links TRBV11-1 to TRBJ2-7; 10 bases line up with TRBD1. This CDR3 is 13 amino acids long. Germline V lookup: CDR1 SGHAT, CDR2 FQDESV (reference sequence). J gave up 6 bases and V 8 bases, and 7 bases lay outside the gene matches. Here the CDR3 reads CASQGTGVSEQYF. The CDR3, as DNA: TGTGCCAGCCAGGGGACAGGGGTTTCCGAGCAGTACTTC.

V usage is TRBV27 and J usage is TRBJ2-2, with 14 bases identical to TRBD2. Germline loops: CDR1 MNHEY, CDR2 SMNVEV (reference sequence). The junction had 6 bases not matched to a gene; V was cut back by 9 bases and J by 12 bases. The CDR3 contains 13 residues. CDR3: CASQTSGRGKLFF. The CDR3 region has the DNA TGTGCCAGTCAGACTAGCGGGAGGGGGAAGCTGTTTTTT.

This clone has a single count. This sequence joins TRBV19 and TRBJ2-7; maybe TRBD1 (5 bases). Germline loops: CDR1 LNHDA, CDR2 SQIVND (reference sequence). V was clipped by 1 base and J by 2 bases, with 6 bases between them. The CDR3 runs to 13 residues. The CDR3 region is CASSIGTTYEQYF. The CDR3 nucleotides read TGTGCCAGTAGTATAGGGACAACCTACGAGCAGTACTTC.

The CDR3 protein is CASSAQKLAGDGNEQFF. The CDR3 bases are TGTGCCAGCAGCGCCCAAAAGCTAGCGGGAGACGGCAATGAGCAGTTCTTC. The rearrangement links TRBV7-9 to TRBJ2-1; 10 nucleotides agree with TRBD2. The CDR3 length is 17 residues. V gave up 5 bases and J gave up 6 bases; unmatched junction bases: 13. The germline V gene has CDR1 SEHNR and CDR2 FQNEAQ (reference sequence).

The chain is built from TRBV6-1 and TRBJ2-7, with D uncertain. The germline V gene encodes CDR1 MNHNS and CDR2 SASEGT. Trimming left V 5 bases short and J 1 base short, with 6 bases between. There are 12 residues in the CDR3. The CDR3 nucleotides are TGTGCCAGCAGTTATCCTTCCTACGAGCAGTACTTC. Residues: CASSYPSYEQYF.

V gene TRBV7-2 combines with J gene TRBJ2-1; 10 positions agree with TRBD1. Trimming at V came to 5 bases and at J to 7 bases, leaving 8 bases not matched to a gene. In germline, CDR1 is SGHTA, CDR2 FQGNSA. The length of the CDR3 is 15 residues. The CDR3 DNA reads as TGTGCCAGCAGCAGGGACAGGGGAACGAGGAATGAGCAGTTCTTC. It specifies CASSRDRGTRNEQFF.

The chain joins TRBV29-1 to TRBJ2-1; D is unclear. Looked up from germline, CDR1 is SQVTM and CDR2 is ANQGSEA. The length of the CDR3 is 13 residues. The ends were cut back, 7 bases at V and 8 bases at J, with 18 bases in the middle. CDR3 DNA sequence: TGCAGCGCGTGTCCCATCCCGGAGTATGAGCAGTTCTTC. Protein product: CSACPIPEYEQFF.

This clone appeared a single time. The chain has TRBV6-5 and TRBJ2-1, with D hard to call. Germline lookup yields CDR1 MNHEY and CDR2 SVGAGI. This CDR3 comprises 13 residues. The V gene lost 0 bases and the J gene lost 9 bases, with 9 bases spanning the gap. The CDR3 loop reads CASSYSFFSEQFF. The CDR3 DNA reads TGTGCCAGCAGTTACTCATTCTTCTCTGAGCAGTTCTTC.

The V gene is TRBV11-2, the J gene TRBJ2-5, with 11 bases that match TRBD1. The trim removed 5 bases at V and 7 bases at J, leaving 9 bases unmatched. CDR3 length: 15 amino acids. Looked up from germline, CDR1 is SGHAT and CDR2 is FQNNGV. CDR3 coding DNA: TGTGCCAGCAGCCCTTGGGTGGGACAGGGGGGGACCCAGTACTTC. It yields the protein CASSPWVGQGGTQYF.

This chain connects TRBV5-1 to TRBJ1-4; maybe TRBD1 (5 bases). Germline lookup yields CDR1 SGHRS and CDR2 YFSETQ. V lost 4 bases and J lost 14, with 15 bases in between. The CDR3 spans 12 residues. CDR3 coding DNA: TGCGCCAGCAGCGAGGGACCCGGCGAGCTGTTTTTT. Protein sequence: CASSEGPGELFF. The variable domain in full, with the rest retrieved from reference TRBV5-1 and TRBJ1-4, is KAGVTQTPRYLIKTRGQQVTLSCSPISGHRSVSWYQQTPGQGLQFLFEYFSETQRNKGNFPGRFSGRQFSNSRSEMNVSTLELGDSALYLCASSEGPGELFFGSGTQLSVL.

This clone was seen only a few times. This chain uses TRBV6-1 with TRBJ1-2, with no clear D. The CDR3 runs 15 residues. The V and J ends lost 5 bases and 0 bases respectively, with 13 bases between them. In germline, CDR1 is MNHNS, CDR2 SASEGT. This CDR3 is CASSINGLANYGYTF. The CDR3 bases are TGTGCCAGCAGTATAAACGGGTTGGCTAACTATGGCTACACCTTC.

This chain's CDR3 is CASSQGAYGEQYF. The DNA for the CDR3 is TGTGCCAGCTCACAGGGGGCATACGGTGAGCAGTACTTC. The chain employs TRBV18 and TRBJ2-7; 7 bases are shared with TRBD1. This CDR3 has 13 amino acids. From germline, CDR1 is KGHSH and CDR2 LQKENI. Trimming removed 4 bases from V and 7 bases from J; junction bases left unmatched: 7. Combining the CDR3 with reference TRBV18 and TRBJ2-7 gives the whole variable domain NAGVMQNPRHLVRRRGQEARLRCSPMKGHSHVYWYRQLPEEGLKFMVYLQKENIIDESGMPKERFSAEFPKEGPSILRIQQVVRGDSAAYFCASSQGAYGEQYFGPGTRLTVT.

CDR3 bases: TGTGCCAGCGGGACTAGTATGCCCAGAAGTGAGCAGTTCTTC. Translated: CASGTSMPRSEQFF. V usage is TRBV28 and J usage is TRBJ2-1; 8 nucleotides match TRBD2. V was clipped by 8 bases and J by 9 bases; unmatched bases: 12. Germline CDR1 is MDHEN and CDR2 is SYDVKM. The CDR3 totals 14 residues. Based on the CDR3 plus reference TRBV28 and TRBJ2-1, the full variable domain is DVKVTQSSRYLVKRTGEKVFLECVQDMDHENMFWYRQDPGLGLRLIYFSYDVKMKEKGDIPEGYSVSREKKERFSLILESASTNQTSMYLCASGTSMPRSEQFFGPGTRLTVL.

The CDR3 here is CASSQTSGDRAWEQFF. DNA of the CDR3: TGCGCCAGCAGCCAGACCTCAGGGGACAGGGCCTGGGAGCAGTTCTTC. The rearrangement joins TRBV4-1 to TRBJ2-1; TRBD1 matches 9 bases. The CDR3 loop spans 16 amino acids. Germline values: CDR1 MGHRA, CDR2 YSYEKL. J gave up 10 bases and V 3 bases, and 13 bases lay outside the gene matches.

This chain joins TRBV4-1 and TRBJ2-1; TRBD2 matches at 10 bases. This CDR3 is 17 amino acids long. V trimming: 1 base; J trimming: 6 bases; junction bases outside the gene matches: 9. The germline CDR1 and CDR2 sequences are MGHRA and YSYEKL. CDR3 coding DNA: TGCGCCAGCAGCCAAGCCCTGGCAGCGGGAGGGCCCAATGAGCAGTTCTTC. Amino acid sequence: CASSQALAAGGPNEQFF.

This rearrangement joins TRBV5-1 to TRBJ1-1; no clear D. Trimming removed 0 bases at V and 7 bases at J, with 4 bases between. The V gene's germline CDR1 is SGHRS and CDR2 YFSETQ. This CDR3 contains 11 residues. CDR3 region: CASSLEGEAFF. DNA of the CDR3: TGCGCCAGCAGCTTGGAGGGTGAAGCTTTCTTT.